What follows are 23 T cell receptor beta chains derived from one specimen sequenced in a study of shared clonotypes between healthy human individuals. This table comes from immunoSEQ multiplex PCR, and its TCRdb copy is limited to in-frame clones, with some not included. The sample carries fewer than 850,000 clones, around 90% recorded once. The sequencing sample was made of memory CD8+ T cells from PBMCs. Indicated subset: CD45RO+ cells pooled with CCR7-negative TemRA cells. These receptor sequences come from a man aged 18 to 29 in good health. Some clones in this sample may be carry-over from other donors' samples.

V usage is TRBV28 and J usage is TRBJ1-5, with D tentatively TRBD1 (5 bases). CDR3 length: 17 amino acids. In germline, CDR1 is MDHEN, CDR2 SYDVKM. The V end lost 1 base, the J end lost 2 bases, and 15 bases lay between the germline ends. The CDR3 DNA is TGTGCCAGCAGTTTATATGGGGGGTCGTGGGGCAATCAGCCCCAGCATTTT. Protein sequence: CASSLYGGSWGNQPQHF.

Worth noting for this clone: A junction end diverges from the germline sequence, so it may reflect a read error. The chain employs TRBV11-2 and TRBJ2-6; D might be TRBD1 (5 bases). Germline CDR1 reads SGHAT; CDR2 reads FQNNGV. The CDR3 is 16 residues long. In DNA, the CDR3 is TGCGCCAGCAGCCAAGAAGGCCAGGGTGGGGCCAACGTCCTGACTTTC. Amino acid sequence: CASSQEGQGGANVLTF.

The chain carries TRBV21-1 and TRBJ2-2; the D call TRBD2 from the table was never checked on the DNA. TRBV21-1 is tagged as a pseudogene. This CDR3 is built from 22 residues. CDR3 sequence: CASSKARGQGRTSGRWTGELFF. CDR3 in DNA: TGTGCCAGCAGCAAAGCGCGGGGACAGGGCCGGACTAGCGGGAGATGGACCGGGGAGCTGTTTTTT.

This rearrangement joins TRBV9 to TRBJ2-7, with 8 bases fitting TRBD2. The CDR3 loop spans 14 amino acids. Germline V gene sequence: CDR1 SGDLS, CDR2 YYNGEE. V shed 4 bases, J shed 5 bases, and the junction held 8 bases outside the gene matches. The CDR3 region is CASSPSGSIDEQYF. The CDR3 bases are TGTGCCAGCAGCCCAAGCGGGAGTATCGACGAGCAGTACTTC.

The chain couples TRBV9 to TRBJ2-5; TRBD1 matches at 7 bases. The J segment lost 2 bases and the V segment lost 3 bases, leaving 4 bases of the junction unmatched. In germline, CDR1 is SGDLS, CDR2 YYNGEE. The CDR3 has 14 amino acids. CDR3 residues: CASSARTGQETQYF. Here the CDR3 DNA reads TGTGCCAGCAGCGCTAGGACAGGTCAAGAGACCCAGTACTTC. Full variable domain (remainder filled in from reference TRBV9 and TRBJ2-5): DSGVTQTPKHLITATGQRVTLRCSPRSGDLSVYWYQQSLDQGLQFLIQYYNGEERAKGNILERFSAQQFPDLHSELNLSSLELGDSALYFCASSARTGQETQYFGPGTRLLVL.

The rearrangement joins TRBV11-2 to TRBJ2-7; 10 positions match TRBD2. This CDR3 region has 15 residues. V was clipped by 1 base and J by 5 bases; unmatched bases: 5. The germline CDR1 and CDR2 sequences are SGHAT and FQNNGV. The CDR3 spells CASSLVHGTSDEQYF. DNA of the CDR3: TGTGCCAGCAGCTTAGTCCACGGGACTAGCGACGAGCAGTACTTC. Filled out from reference TRBV11-2 and TRBJ2-7, the complete variable domain reads EAGVAQSPRYKIIEKRQSVAFWCNPISGHATLYWYQQILGQGPKLLIQFQNNGVVDDSQLPKDRFSAERLKGVDSTLKIQPAKLEDSAVYLCASSLVHGTSDEQYFGPGTRLTVT.

The chain links TRBV4-2 to TRBJ2-7, with D perhaps given as TRBD1 or TRBD2 (5 bases each). The CDR3 length is 17 residues. Germline CDR1 and CDR2: LGHNA and YNFKEQ. Trimming stripped 0 bases from V and 2 bases from J, with 17 bases between. The CDR3: CASSQDGWGSEAYEQYF. DNA for the CDR3: TGTGCCAGCAGCCAAGATGGGTGGGGGTCCGAGGCCTACGAGCAGTACTTC.

This clone was seen repeatedly, ten times or more. The chain links TRBV13 to TRBJ2-1; D gene uncertain. The CDR3 is 12 residues long. Germline assignment: CDR1 PRHDT and CDR2 FYEKMQ (reference sequence). Trimming stripped 5 bases from V and 10 bases from J, with 12 bases between. In DNA form, the CDR3 reads TGTGCCAGCAGCCTTAGTTCCAGGGAGCAGTTCTTC. It yields the protein CASSLSSREQFF.

V gene TRBV5-6 combines with J gene TRBJ1-2, with 7 positions matching TRBD1. Trimming removed 2 bases from V and 2 bases from J; junction bases left unmatched: 9. The CDR3 is made up of 16 amino acids. Germline V lookup: CDR1 SGHDT, CDR2 YYEEEE. The CDR3 spells CASSFGRQGLNYGYTF. CDR3 in DNA: TGTGCCAGCAGCTTCGGGAGACAGGGCCTGAACTATGGCTACACCTTC.

This clone was detected once. The V call is TRBV7-2, the J call TRBJ1-2; D is undetermined. The CDR3 has 15 residues. With 3 bases removed from V and 4 bases from J, the gap between germline ends came to 15 bases. Germline V CDR1 and CDR2: SGHTA, FQGNSA. The CDR3 DNA is TGTGCCAGCAGCTTGGACCTACAAAGGGTCTATGGCTACACCTTC. Translating it yields CASSLDLQRVYGYTF.

The chain recombines TRBV27 with TRBJ1-5; the D is unclear. Germline V gives CDR1 MNHEY, CDR2 SMNVEV (reference sequence). V was shortened by 8 bases and J by 6 bases, with 8 bases between the two germline ends. The CDR3 covers 11 residues. Written as DNA, the CDR3 is TGTGCCAGCGGCGACGGTCAGCCCCAGCATTTT. Amino acids: CASGDGQPQHF.

CDR3 in amino acids: CASSLDRVSYGYTF. The CDR3 DNA is TGTGCCAGCAGCCTCGACAGGGTCTCCTATGGCTACACCTTC. This sequence joins TRBV14 and TRBJ1-2, with 7 bases lining up with TRBD1. The CDR3 covers 14 residues. Germline V CDR1 and CDR2: SGHDN, FVKESK. After removal of 4 bases from V and 4 bases from J, the junction contained 6 bases not matched to a gene.

The rearrangement uses TRBV28 and TRBJ1-5, with 7 bases identical to TRBD1. This CDR3 contains 16 residues. The germline V gene has CDR1 MDHEN and CDR2 SYDVKM. V gave up 5 bases and J gave up 3 bases; unmatched junction bases: 10. The CDR3 region is CASSLKWGQSNQPQHF. As DNA, the CDR3 is TGTGCCAGCAGTCTCAAATGGGGACAGTCCAATCAGCCCCAGCATTTT.

About this clone: Other DNA sequences from this sample encode an identical CDR3 as well. This rearrangement joins TRBV27 to TRBJ2-7; D unclear. Trimming pared 5 bases from V and 2 bases from J, leaving 10 bases between. The CDR3 is made up of 13 amino acids. Germline V CDR1 and CDR2: MNHEY, SMNVEV (reference sequence). CDR3 in DNA: TGTGCCAGCAGTCTTGACGGGCCCTACGAGCAGTACTTC. This gives the protein CASSLDGPYEQYF.

V gene TRBV7-9 combines with J gene TRBJ2-7, with TRBD2 matching 10 bases. The CDR3 is 15 amino acids. The V and J ends lost 5 bases and 3 bases, in that order; junction bases with no gene match: 7. In germline, CDR1 is SEHNR, CDR2 FQNEAQ (reference sequence). CDR3: CASSVTSGALYEQYF. The DNA for the CDR3 is TGTGCCAGCAGCGTAACTAGCGGGGCGCTCTACGAGCAGTACTTC.

The V and J genes are TRBV9 and TRBJ1-1, with D possibly being TRBD1 (5 bases). Germline CDR1 SGDLS, CDR2 YYNGEE. This CDR3 has 18 residues. Trimming removed 0 bases from V and 4 bases from J, with 22 bases in between. As DNA, the CDR3 is TGTGCCAGCAGCGTAGATTGGTACAGGCCCAGTGGTAGCACTGAAGCTTTCTTT. Translation: CASSVDWYRPSGSTEAFF.

The gene calls are TRBV14 and TRBJ2-7, with 14 bases that match TRBD2. V dropped 4 bases and J dropped 11; count of bases not matched to a gene: 13. Germline V lookup: CDR1 SGHDN, CDR2 FVKESK. This CDR3 has 16 amino acids. In DNA form, the CDR3 reads TGTGCCAGCAGCCCAGCGATAGGACTAGCGGGAGGTCAAAAGTACTTC. As protein: CASSPAIGLAGGQKYF.

V is TRBV28 and J is TRBJ2-1; 8 positions agree with TRBD1. Germline V gene sequence: CDR1 MDHEN, CDR2 SYDVKM. The CDR3 is 18 residues long. V was pared by 6 bases and J by 5 bases, with 18 bases of the junction left unmatched. CDR3 protein: CASSPQWGQGAGNNEQFF. CDR3 nucleotides: TGTGCCAGCAGCCCACAATGGGGCCAGGGGGCAGGGAACAATGAGCAGTTCTTC.

The gene calls are TRBV9 and TRBJ2-5; tentative D call: TRBD1 (6 bases). Trimming pared 0 bases from V and 2 bases from J, leaving 11 bases between. Germline V lookup: CDR1 SGDLS, CDR2 YYNGEE. The CDR3 totals 15 residues. The CDR3 sequence: CASSVGPGVQETQYF. The DNA of the CDR3 is TGTGCCAGCAGCGTAGGACCAGGGGTTCAAGAGACCCAGTACTTC.

This clone was seen just once. The gene calls are TRBV28 and TRBJ1-1; TRBD1 aligns across 9 bases. Germline values: CDR1 MDHEN, CDR2 SYDVKM. V dropped 2 bases and J dropped 2; count of bases not matched to a gene: 3. This CDR3 is 15 amino acids long. In DNA, the CDR3 is TGTGCCAGCAGTTTAGGGACAGGGCTTAACACTGAAGCTTTCTTT. This sequence encodes CASSLGTGLNTEAFF. Full variable domain (missing parts from reference TRBV28 and TRBJ1-1): DVKVTQSSRYLVKRTGEKVFLECVQDMDHENMFWYRQDPGLGLRLIYFSYDVKMKEKGDIPEGYSVSREKKERFSLILESASTNQTSMYLCASSLGTGLNTEAFFGQGTRLTVV.

J is TRBJ1-1 and V is TRBV9, with TRBD1 as a possible D gene (5 bases). There are 16 residues in the CDR3. From germline, CDR1 is SGDLS and CDR2 YYNGEE. Trimming took off 3 bases at V and 0 bases at J, with 15 bases between the two ends. In DNA form, the CDR3 reads TGTGCCAGCAGCGGGCCCCCGGGGGTCATGAACACTGAAGCTTTCTTT. Protein product: CASSGPPGVMNTEAFF.

As for this clone: This same CDR3 is encoded by further DNA sequences in the sample. The J gene is TRBJ1-1, the V gene TRBV7-9; no clear D gene. The CDR3 consists of 13 residues. Germline loops: CDR1 SEHNR, CDR2 FQNEAQ (reference sequence). V was clipped by 2 bases and J by 8 bases, with 12 bases between them. The DNA for the CDR3 is TGTGCCAGCAGCTTACCGGGCTATACCGAAGCTTTCTTT. Its protein product is CASSLPGYTEAFF.

The rearrangement uses TRBV7-9 and TRBJ2-4; the D is unclear. This CDR3 has 16 amino acids. Germline values: CDR1 SEHNR, CDR2 FQNEAQ (reference sequence). Trimming stripped 1 base from V and 5 bases from J, with 15 bases between. The CDR3 here is CASSLGAMNEENIQYF. In DNA form, the CDR3 reads TGTGCCAGCAGCTTAGGGGCGATGAACGAAGAAAACATTCAGTACTTC. Full variable domain (missing parts from reference TRBV7-9 and TRBJ2-4): DTGVSQNPRHKITKRGQNVTFRCDPISEHNRLYWYRQTLGQGPEFLTYFQNEAQLEKSRLLSDRFSAERPKGSFSTLEIQRTEQGDSAMYLCASSLGAMNEENIQYFGAGTRLSVL.